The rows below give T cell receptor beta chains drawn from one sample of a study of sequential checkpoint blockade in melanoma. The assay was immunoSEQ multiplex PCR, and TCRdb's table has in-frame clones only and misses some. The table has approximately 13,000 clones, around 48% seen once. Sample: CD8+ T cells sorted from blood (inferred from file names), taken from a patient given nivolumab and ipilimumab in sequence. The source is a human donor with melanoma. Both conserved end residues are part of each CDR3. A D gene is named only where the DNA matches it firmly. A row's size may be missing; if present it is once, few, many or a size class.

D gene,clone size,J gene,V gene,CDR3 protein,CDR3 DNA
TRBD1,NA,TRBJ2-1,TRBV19,CASIPGGSYNEQFF,TGTGCCAGTATCCCAGGGGGCTCCTACAATGAGCAGTTCTTC
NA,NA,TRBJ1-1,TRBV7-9,CASSAHVGNTEAFF,TGTGCCAGCAGCGCACATGTTGGGAACACTGAAGCTTTCTTT
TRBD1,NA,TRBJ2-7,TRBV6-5,CASSPGQGGYEQYF,TGTGCCAGCAGTCCGGGACAGGGAGGCTACGAGCAGTACTTC
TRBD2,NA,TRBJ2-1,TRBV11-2,CASSLAWEGLYNEQFF,TGTGCCAGCAGCTTAGCCTGGGAGGGTTTATACAATGAGCAGTTCTTC
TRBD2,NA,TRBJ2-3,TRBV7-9,CASSQEVGGTTDTQYF,TGTGCCAGCAGCCAAGAGGTCGGGGGGACGACAGATACGCAGTATTTT
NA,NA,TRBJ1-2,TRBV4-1,CASSEQRDTNDGYTF,TGCGCCAGCAGCGAACAGCGGGACACCAATGATGGCTACACCTTC
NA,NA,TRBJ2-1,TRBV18,CASSPSSVANEQFF,TGTGCCAGCTCACCGTCCTCTGTAGCCAATGAGCAGTTCTTC
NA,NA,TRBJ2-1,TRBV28,CASSRNEQFF,TGTGCCAGCAGTCGCAATGAGCAGTTCTTC
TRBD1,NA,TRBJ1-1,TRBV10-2,CASYRGTEAFF,TGCGCCAGTTACAGGGGTACTGAAGCTTTCTTT
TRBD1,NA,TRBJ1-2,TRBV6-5,CASSRTGGSGYGYTF,TGTGCCAGCAGTCGGACAGGGGGCTCTGGCTATGGCTACACCTTC
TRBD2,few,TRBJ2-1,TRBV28,CATELAANNEQFF,TGTGCCACCGAACTAGCGGCCAACAATGAGCAGTTCTTC
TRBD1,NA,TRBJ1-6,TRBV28,CASSPRTGGSPLHF,TGTGCCAGCAGCCCCCGGACAGGGGGTTCACCCCTCCACTTT
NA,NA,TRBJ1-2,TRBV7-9,CASSLSNRDDGYTF,TGTGCCAGCAGCTTAAGCAACAGGGACGATGGCTACACCTTC
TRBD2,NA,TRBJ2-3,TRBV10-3,CAISEVEGLAGGRDTQYF,TGTGCCATCAGTGAAGTAGAAGGACTAGCGGGGGGACGAGATACGCAGTATTTT
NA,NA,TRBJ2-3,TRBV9,CASSDSGGGFSTDTQYF,TGTGCCAGCAGCGACTCCGGCGGGGGCTTTAGTACAGATACGCAGTATTTT
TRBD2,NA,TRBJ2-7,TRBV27,CASSLYAGTSVPYEQYF,TGTGCCAGCAGCTTATATGCCGGGACTAGCGTTCCCTACGAGCAGTACTTC
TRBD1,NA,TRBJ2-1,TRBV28,CASSLSSGTGDFSSYNEQFF,TGTGCCAGCAGTTTGTCATCCGGGACAGGGGATTTTAGCTCCTACAATGAGCAGTTCTTC
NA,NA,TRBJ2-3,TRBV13,CASSLSVRTAKTDTQYF,TGTGCCAGCAGCTTAAGCGTCCGGACAGCGAAGACAGATACGCAGTATTTT
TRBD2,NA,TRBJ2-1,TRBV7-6,CASSFSSGGKGEQFF,TGTGCCAGCAGCTTCTCTAGCGGGGGGAAGGGTGAGCAGTTCTTC
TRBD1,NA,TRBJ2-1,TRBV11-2,CASAYTGQGMNEQFF,TGTGCCAGCGCCTATACGGGACAGGGCATGAATGAGCAGTTCTTC
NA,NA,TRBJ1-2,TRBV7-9,CASSLLVEANYGYTF,TGTGCCAGCAGCTTATTAGTTGAAGCTAACTATGGCTACACCTTC
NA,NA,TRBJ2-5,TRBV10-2,CASSAGTLVGETQYF,TGCGCCAGCAGTGCCGGGACATTAGTGGGAGAGACCCAGTACTTC
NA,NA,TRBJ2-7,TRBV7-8,CASTPRTSRPYEQYF,TGTGCCAGCACCCCCCGCACTAGCCGCCCCTACGAGCAGTACTTC
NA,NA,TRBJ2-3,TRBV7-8,CASSLPQLEIAPTSTDTQYF,TGTGCCAGCAGCTTACCCCAACTGGAAATAGCGCCAACTAGCACAGATACGCAGTATTTT
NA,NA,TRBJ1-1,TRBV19,CASSMTGVYTEAFF,TGTGCCAGTAGTATGACAGGCGTTTACACTGAAGCTTTCTTT
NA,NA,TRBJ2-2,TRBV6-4,CASSATNTGELFF,TGTGCCAGCAGTGCGACAAACACCGGGGAGCTGTTTTTT
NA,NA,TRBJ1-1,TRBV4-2,CASSQAIRQVPEAFF,TGTGCCAGCAGCCAAGCAATACGACAGGTACCTGAAGCTTTCTTT
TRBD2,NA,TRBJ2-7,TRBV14,CASSQDGRTSSSYEQYF,TGTGCCAGCAGCCAAGACGGGCGGACTAGCAGTTCCTACGAGCAGTACTTC
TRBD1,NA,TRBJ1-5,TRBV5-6,CASSLNNRGDNQPQHF,TGTGCCAGCAGCTTGAACAACAGGGGGGACAATCAGCCCCAGCATTTT
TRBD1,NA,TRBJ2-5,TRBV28,CASSPGTGTSPETQYF,TGTGCCAGCAGTCCCGGGACAGGGACTTCCCCAGAGACCCAGTACTTC
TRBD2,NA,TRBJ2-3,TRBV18,CASSLSGGAGRTDTQYF,TGTGCCAGCTCTCTTAGCGGGGGGGCCGGCCGCACAGATACGCAGTATTTT
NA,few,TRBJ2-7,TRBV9,CASSVGAPPSYEQYF,TGTGCCAGCAGCGTAGGGGCCCCCCCCTCCTACGAGCAGTACTTC
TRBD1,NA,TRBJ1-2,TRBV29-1,CSGRQGYPGGYTF,TGCAGCGGGCGACAGGGCTACCCCGGGGGCTACACCTTC
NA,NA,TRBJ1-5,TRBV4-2,CASSQADLGQGNQPQHF,TGTGCCAGCAGCCAAGCCGATCTGGGACAAGGGAACCAGCCCCAGCATTTT
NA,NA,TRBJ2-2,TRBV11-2,CASSAGTTGELFF,TGTGCCAGCAGCGCCGGGACTACCGGGGAGCTGTTTTTT
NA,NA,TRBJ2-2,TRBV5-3,CASSLVPRGSGELFF,TGTGCCAGCAGCTTGGTCCCCAGGGGCAGCGGGGAGCTGTTTTTT
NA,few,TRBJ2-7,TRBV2,CASSDSDPQVRYEQYF,TGTGCCAGCAGTGATTCCGACCCCCAGGTTCGGTACGAGCAGTACTTC
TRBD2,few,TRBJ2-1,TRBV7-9,CASSFSAGAYNEQFF,TGTGCCAGCAGCTTTTCTGCGGGGGCCTACAATGAGCAGTTCTTC
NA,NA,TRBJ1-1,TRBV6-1,CASSEAGGTTEAFF,TGTGCCAGCAGTGAAGCCGGGGGAACCACTGAAGCTTTCTTT
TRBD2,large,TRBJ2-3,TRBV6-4,CASSDSGTSADTQYF,TGTGCCAGCAGTGACTCCGGGACTAGCGCAGATACGCAGTATTTT
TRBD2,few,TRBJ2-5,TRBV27,CASSLRLAGLQETQYF,TGTGCCAGCAGTTTAAGGCTAGCGGGCCTCCAAGAGACCCAGTACTTC
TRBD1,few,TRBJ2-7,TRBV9,CASSAGTGGYEQYF,TGTGCCAGCAGCGCGGGGACAGGGGGGTACGAGCAGTACTTC
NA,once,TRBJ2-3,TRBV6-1,CASSEALGGADTQYF,TGTGCCAGCAGTGAAGCGCTCGGGGGAGCAGATACGCAGTATTTT
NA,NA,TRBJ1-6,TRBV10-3,CASAREDLSYNSPLHF,TGTGCCAGCGCTCGGGAGGACCTCTCCTATAATTCCCCCCTCCACTTT
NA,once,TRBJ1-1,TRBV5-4,CASSLGQYTEAFF,TGTGCCAGCAGCTTGGGGCAGTACACTGAAGCTTTCTTT
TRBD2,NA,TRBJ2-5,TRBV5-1,CASSLAGAGGKETQYF,TGCGCCAGCAGCTTGGCCGGGGCGGGAGGTAAAGAGACCCAGTACTTC
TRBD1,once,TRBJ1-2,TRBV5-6,CASSGWTGGNYGYTF,TGTGCCAGCAGCGGATGGACAGGGGGTAATTATGGCTACACCTTC
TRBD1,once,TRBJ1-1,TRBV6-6,CASSFLGQSNTEAFF,TGTGCCAGCAGTTTCTTGGGACAGTCGAACACTGAAGCTTTCTTT
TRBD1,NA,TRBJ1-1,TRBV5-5,CASSLFPGQGMGNTEAFF,TGTGCCAGCAGCTTATTTCCGGGACAGGGAATGGGGAACACTGAAGCTTTCTTT
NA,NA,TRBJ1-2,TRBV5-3,CASSLDISYGYTF,TGTGCCAGCAGCTTAGACATCTCCTATGGCTACACCTTC
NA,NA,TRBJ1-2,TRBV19,CASSISWTAAYGYTF,TGTGCCAGTAGTATTTCCTGGACAGCTGCTTATGGCTACACCTTC